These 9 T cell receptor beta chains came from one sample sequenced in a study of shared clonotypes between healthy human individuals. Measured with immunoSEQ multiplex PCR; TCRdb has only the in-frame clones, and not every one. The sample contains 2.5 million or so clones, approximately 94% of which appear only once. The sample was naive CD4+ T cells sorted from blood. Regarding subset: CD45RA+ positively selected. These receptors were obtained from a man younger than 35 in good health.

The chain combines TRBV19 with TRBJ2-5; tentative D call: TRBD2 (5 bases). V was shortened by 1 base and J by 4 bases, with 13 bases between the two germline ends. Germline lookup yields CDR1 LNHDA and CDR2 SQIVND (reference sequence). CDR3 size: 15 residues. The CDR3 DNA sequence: TGTGCCAGTAGTATAGGTGGCGGGCGAGTAGAGACCCAGTACTTC. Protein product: CASSIGGGRVETQYF.

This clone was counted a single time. The CDR3 here is CASTDNQETQYF. The CDR3 region has the DNA TGTGCCAGCACGGACAACCAAGAGACCCAGTACTTC. The chain joins TRBV2 to TRBJ2-5, with a weak D call TRBD1 (5 bases). Germline V gene sequence: CDR1 SNHLY, CDR2 FYNNEI. The V and J ends lost 7 bases and 0 bases respectively, with 6 bases between them. The CDR3 covers 12 residues.

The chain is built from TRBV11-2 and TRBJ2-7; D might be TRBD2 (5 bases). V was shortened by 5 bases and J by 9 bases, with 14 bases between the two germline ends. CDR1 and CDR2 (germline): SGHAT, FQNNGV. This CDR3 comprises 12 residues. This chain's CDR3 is CASSPSEAAQYF. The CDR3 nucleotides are TGTGCCAGCAGCCCGTCGGAGGCAGCGCAGTACTTC.

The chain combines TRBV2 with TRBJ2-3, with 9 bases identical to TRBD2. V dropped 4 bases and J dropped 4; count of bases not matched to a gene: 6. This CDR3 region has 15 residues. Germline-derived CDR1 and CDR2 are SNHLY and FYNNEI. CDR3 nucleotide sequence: TGTGCCAGCAGTGTATGGCGGGAGGGCGCAGATACGCAGTATTTT. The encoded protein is CASSVWREGADTQYF.

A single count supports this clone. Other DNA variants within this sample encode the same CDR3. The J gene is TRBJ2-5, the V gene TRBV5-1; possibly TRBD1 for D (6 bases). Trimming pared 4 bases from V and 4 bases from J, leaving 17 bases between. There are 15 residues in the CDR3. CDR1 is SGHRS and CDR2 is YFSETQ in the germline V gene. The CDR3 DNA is TGCGCCAGCAGCGCTGCAGGGGAAACGGGAGAGACCCAGTACTTC. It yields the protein CASSAAGETGETQYF.

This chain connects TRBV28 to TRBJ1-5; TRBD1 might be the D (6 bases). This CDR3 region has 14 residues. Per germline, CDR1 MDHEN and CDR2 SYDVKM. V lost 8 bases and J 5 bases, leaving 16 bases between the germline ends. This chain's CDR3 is CASLEGGAYQPQHF. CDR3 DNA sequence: TGTGCCAGCCTCGAGGGGGGGGCGTATCAGCCCCAGCATTTT.

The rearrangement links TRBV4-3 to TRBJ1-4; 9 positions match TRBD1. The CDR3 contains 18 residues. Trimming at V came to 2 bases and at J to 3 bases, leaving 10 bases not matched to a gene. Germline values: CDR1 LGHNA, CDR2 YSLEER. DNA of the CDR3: TGCGCCAGCAGCCAAAGTGGGACAGGGCTTATTCCTAATGAAAAACTGTTTTTT. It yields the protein CASSQSGTGLIPNEKLFF.

CDR3: CASSDRGRGELFF. CDR3 in DNA: TGTGCCAGCAGCGACAGGGGTAGAGGGGAGCTGTTTTTT. The chain has TRBV6-1 and TRBJ2-2; 8 bases agree with TRBD1. Trimming took 6 bases from V and 8 from J; bases not matched to a gene: 5. This CDR3 contains 13 residues. CDR1 and CDR2 from the germline V gene are MNHNS and SASEGT.

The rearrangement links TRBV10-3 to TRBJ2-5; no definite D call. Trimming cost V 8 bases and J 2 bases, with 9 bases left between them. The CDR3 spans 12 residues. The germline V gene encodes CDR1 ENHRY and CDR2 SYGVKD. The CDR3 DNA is TGTGCCATCGGGCGGCGTCAAGAGACCCAGTACTTC. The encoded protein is CAIGRRQETQYF.